The subject of this entry is one T cell receptor beta chain. All sequencing subjects had displayed CD8+CD57+ cell expansion on flow cytometry. A severe acquired aplastic anemia diagnosis applied to all patients. This specimen belongs to a study of CD8+CD57+ T cells in acquired aplastic anemia. Overall study: Sorted CD4+ plus CD8+ cells gave DNA averaging 3.2 ug.

V was pared by 7 bases and J by 3 bases, with 16 bases between. Germline V gene data show CDR1 as LNHDA and CDR2 as SQIVND (reference sequence). The CDR3 runs 14 residues. Profiling of TCR beta VDJ combinations and CDR3 sequences used genomic DNA as template. TCRdb re-analysed the reads in MiXCR, keeping a single row per CDR3 protein. The data contain about 180,000 distinct CDR3 sequences, more than 60% of them singletons. This chain joins TRBV19 and TRBJ2-7, with D perhaps TRBD1 (6 bases). Input material: sorted CD4+, CD8+, or CD8+CD57+ T cells (not recorded which) from PBMCs. This receptor was taken from a human donor with aplastic anemia. CDR3 residues: CASKRSEGGYEQYF. CDR3 DNA: TGTGCCAGTAAACGAAGTGAAGGGGGCTACGAGCAGTACTTC.